The 19 T cell receptor beta chains below come from one sample, sequenced in a study of T cells in Graves' hyperthyroidism and ophthalmopathy. RNA transcripts gave rise to amplified TCR beta CDR3 regions. HTBI primers were employed in a first-round RT-PCR of the TCR CDR3. TCRdb passed the multiplex PCR reads through MiXCR, listing each CDR3 protein once. The repertoire holds roughly 280,000 distinct CDR3 sequences, with 15% to 20% as singletons. The sequenced material came from blood. The receptors derive from a woman in her sixties with Graves' ophthalmopathy.

This clonotype has more than one count but fewer than ten. V usage is TRBV5-1 and J usage is TRBJ2-2; 9 nucleotides line up with TRBD1. Germline CDR1 is SGHRS and CDR2 is YFSETQ. This CDR3 has 17 residues. V lost 4 bases to trimming and J lost 5 bases; unmatched junction nucleotides: 12. CDR3 nucleotides: TGCGCCAGCAGCCCAGGACAGGGGATTTCAGGGACCGGGGAGCTGTTTTTT. This gives the protein CASSPGQGISGTGELFF.

Of note for this clonotype: Lacking the conserved final phenylalanine or tryptophan, this CDR3 likely reflects a read error. Because the CDR3's place on the DNA is in doubt, the DNA is left out and the CDR3 is given as listed by TCRdb. J is TRBJ1-1 and V is TRBV7-2; the table's D call of TRBD1 was not tested on the DNA. The germline gives CDR1 SGHTA, CDR2 FQGNSA. The CDR3 length equals 13 residues, ends included. The CDR3 region is CASSFGQAGEALL.

This clonotype was observed at least ten times. The DNA of the CDR3 is TGTGCCAGCAGCTCGGGAGGGTACGAGCAGTACTTC. The encoded protein is CASSSGGYEQYF. The chain uses TRBV5-6 and TRBJ2-7, with 8 bases fitting TRBD2. J lost 4 bases, V lost 3 bases, and 0 bases had no gene match. Germline loops: CDR1 SGHDT, CDR2 YYEEEE. The CDR3 consists of 12 residues.

This chain connects TRBV11-3 to TRBJ2-3; TRBD2 matches 7 bases. The CDR3 totals 16 residues. Germline CDR1 SGHNT, CDR2 YENEEA. The junction had 12 bases not matched to a gene; V was cut back by 4 bases and J by 5 bases. As DNA, the CDR3 is TGTGCCAGCAGCTCTATGGCTAGCGGCATCCGAGATACGCAGTATTTT. Amino acids: CASSSMASGIRDTQYF. Based on the CDR3 plus reference TRBV11-3 and TRBJ2-3, the full variable domain is EAGVVQSPRYKIIEKKQPVAFWCNPISGHNTLYWYLQNLGQGPELLIRYENEEAVDDSQLPKDRFSAERLKGVDSTLKIQPAELGDSAVYLCASSSMASGIRDTQYFGPGTRLTVL.

This clonotype was picked up many times. The chain joins TRBV12-3 or TRBV12-4 to TRBJ2-5, with 7 nucleotides matching TRBD1. With V trimmed by 4 bases and J by 2 bases, 7 bases remained unmatched. The CDR3 consists of 15 residues. For the CDR3, the DNA is TGTGCCAGCAGTTCCGACAGGGACACTCAAGAGACCCAGTACTTC. Translation: CASSSDRDTQETQYF.

This clonotype was seen at least ten times. The chain joins TRBV12-5 to TRBJ1-1; possible D gene TRBD1, 6 bases. The CDR3 consists of 12 residues. Per the germline V gene, CDR1 is LGHNT and CDR2 is FRNRAP. Trimming stripped 2 bases from V and 10 bases from J, with 11 bases between. CDR3: CASGLPTGGAFF. CDR3 in DNA: TGTGCTAGTGGTTTGCCGACAGGCGGAGCTTTCTTT.

As DNA, the CDR3 is TGTGCCAGCAGTAGGGCGGAAGATACGCAGTATTTT. Translation: CASSRAEDTQYF. The V gene is TRBV6-1, the J gene TRBJ2-3; D not certain. The V gene lost 5 bases and the J gene lost 5 bases, with 8 bases spanning the gap. CDR3 length: 12 residues. From germline, CDR1 is MNHNS and CDR2 SASEGT.

In this sample, this clonotype turned up many times. This rearrangement joins TRBV11-2 to TRBJ2-3; TRBD2 agrees at 8 bases. Germline V CDR1 and CDR2: SGHAT, FQNNGV. The length of the CDR3 is 15 residues. With V trimmed by 5 bases and J by 0 bases, 4 bases remained unmatched. The CDR3 loop reads CASSASGYSTDTQYF. The DNA for the CDR3 is TGTGCCAGCAGCGCTAGCGGGTACAGCACAGATACGCAGTATTTT.

V usage is TRBV7-2 and J usage is TRBJ1-5; TRBD1 agrees at 9 bases. CDR1 is SGHTA, CDR2 FQGNSA, per germline. This CDR3 is built from 16 residues. The V gene end was trimmed by 4 bases and the J gene end by 2 bases; junction bases not matched to a gene: 6. The DNA for the CDR3 is TGTGCCAGCAGCTACCGAAGGACAGGGGGCAATCAGCCCCAGCATTTT. This sequence encodes CASSYRRTGGNQPQHF.

This clonotype has at least ten counts. The chain has TRBV29-1 and TRBJ2-1; the match to TRBD1 covers 7 bases. Per the germline V gene, CDR1 is SQVTM and CDR2 is ANQGSEA. Trimming took 2 bases from V and 4 from J; bases not matched to a gene: 11. The CDR3 extends over 16 amino acids. CDR3 bases: TGCAGCGTTGAACCGCGTTTGACAGGGAGTTACAATGAGCAGTTCTTC. This sequence encodes CSVEPRLTGSYNEQFF.

This clonotype was observed a few times. The chain recombines TRBV5-4 with TRBJ2-5, with a tentative D call TRBD2 (6 bases). V lost 2 bases to trimming and J lost 5 bases, with 16 bases between them. Germline V gene sequence: CDR1 SGHNT, CDR2 YYREEE (reference sequence). This CDR3 region has 15 residues. The CDR3 DNA reads TGTGCCAGCAGCTTCCCCTTAATCGGGAGCGAGACCCAGTACTTC. Protein: CASSFPLIGSETQYF.

V is TRBV11-2 and J is TRBJ1-4, with 8 bases fitting TRBD1. V was pared by 5 bases and J by 4 bases, with 6 bases of the junction left unmatched. This CDR3 is 15 amino acids long. Per germline, CDR1 SGHAT and CDR2 FQNNGV. The CDR3 sequence: CASSRGQGGNEKLFF. CDR3 DNA sequence: TGTGCCAGCAGCCGCGGACAGGGCGGTAATGAAAAACTGTTTTTT.

The DNA of the CDR3 is TGTGCCAGCAGTCCGGGCTTCTCCTACGAGCAGTACTTC. Amino acid sequence: CASSPGFSYEQYF. The V gene is TRBV7-2, the J gene TRBJ2-7; D not certain. Germline CDR1 reads SGHTA; CDR2 reads FQGNSA. The ends were cut back, 6 bases at V and 0 bases at J, with 9 bases in the middle. CDR3 length: 13 amino acids.

This clonotype was recorded many times. V gene TRBV6-1 combines with J gene TRBJ1-2; the D gene is possibly TRBD1 (5 bases). The CDR3 totals 13 residues. Germline assignment: CDR1 MNHNS and CDR2 SASEGT. V lost 5 bases to trimming and J lost 5 bases, with 12 bases between them. The CDR3 nucleotides are TGTGCCAGCAGTTTGGGGCGTTGGTATGGCTACACCTTC. Translated: CASSLGRWYGYTF.

CDR3 in amino acids: CASSPGTGYTEAFF. CDR3 in DNA: TGTGCCAGCTCACCGGGGACGGGTTACACTGAAGCTTTCTTT. The V gene is TRBV18, the J gene TRBJ1-1; D is possibly TRBD1 (5 bases). In germline, CDR1 is KGHSH, CDR2 LQKENI. The CDR3 is 14 residues long. Trimming shortened V by 3 bases and J by 3 bases, and 11 bases separated the two germline ends.

This clonotype was seen many times. This chain links TRBV7-2 with TRBJ2-7, with 11 bases aligning to TRBD1. Germline V gives CDR1 SGHTA, CDR2 FQGNSA. There are 16 residues in the CDR3. V trimming: 5 bases; J trimming: 5 bases; junction bases outside the gene matches: 11. Here the CDR3 DNA reads TGTGCCAGCAGCATACTCCGGGACAGGGGGGGGAACGAGCAGTACTTC. As protein: CASSILRDRGGNEQYF. Looking up the rest from reference TRBV7-2 and TRBJ2-7 gives the full variable domain: GAGVSQSPSNKVTEKGKDVELRCDPISGHTALYWYRQSLGQGLEFLIYFQGNSAPDKSGLPSDRFSAERTGGSVSTLTIQRTQQEDSAVYLCASSILRDRGGNEQYFGPGTRLTVT.

At least ten counts were recorded for this clonotype. The V call is TRBV11-2, the J call TRBJ2-3; possibly TRBD2 for D (7 bases). Germline assignment: CDR1 SGHAT and CDR2 FQNNGV. The V gene lost 0 bases and the J gene lost 2 bases, with 18 bases spanning the gap. The CDR3 has 18 amino acids. CDR3 bases: TGTGCCAGCAGCTTAGATCCGGAGGGGGGGGAATTCACAGATACGCAGTATTTT. Its translation is CASSLDPEGGEFTDTQYF. The complete variable domain, with remaining parts taken from reference TRBV11-2 and TRBJ2-3, reads EAGVAQSPRYKIIEKRQSVAFWCNPISGHATLYWYQQILGQGPKLLIQFQNNGVVDDSQLPKDRFSAERLKGVDSTLKIQPAKLEDSAVYLCASSLDPEGGEFTDTQYFGPGTRLTVL.

This clonotype was counted many times. The chain employs TRBV2 and TRBJ1-2; D is possibly TRBD1 (5 bases). The V end was cut by 7 bases, the J end by 10 bases, with 13 bases between. In germline, CDR1 is SNHLY, CDR2 FYNNEI. The CDR3 is made up of 11 amino acids. The CDR3 DNA follows: TGTGCCAGCATTCGGCAGGGCAACTACACCTTC. Translation: CASIRQGNYTF.

The rearrangement joins TRBV9 to TRBJ2-3, with D tentatively TRBD2 (5 bases). This CDR3 is 15 amino acids long. Trimming left V 4 bases short and J 0 bases short, with 12 bases between. Looked up from germline, CDR1 is SGDLS and CDR2 is YYNGEE. The CDR3 loop reads CASSRTGPSTDTQYF. CDR3 nucleotides: TGTGCCAGCAGCCGGACTGGACCAAGCACAGATACGCAGTATTTT.